These 5 T cell receptor beta chains originate from one sample sequenced in a study of blood T cells in healthy people across ages. Alongside a J-beta primer mix, a sample-barcoded 5' primer served in a second PCR lasting about 7 to 12 cycles. TCRdb reprocessed the 5' RACE reads with MiXCR, giving one entry per CDR3 protein. The sample shows fewer than 1.5 million distinct CDR3 sequences, roughly 45% of them seen only once. Sequences were obtained from blood. The receptor set was obtained from a woman younger than 35 in good health.

CDR3 in amino acids: CSARDERLDEQYF. As DNA, the CDR3 is TGCAGTGCTAGAGATGAGAGGCTCGACGAGCAGTACTTC. The chain recombines TRBV20-1 with TRBJ2-4; D uncertain. The J call may be mistaken, given a closer DNA end match to TRBJ2-7. The CDR3 consists of 13 residues. Germline CDR1 reads DFQATT; CDR2 reads SNEGSKA (reference sequence).

V and J are TRBV5-1 and TRBJ1-1; 7 bases fit TRBD1. V was pared by 0 bases and J by 1 base, with 3 bases of the junction left unmatched. Germline CDR1 SGHRS, CDR2 YFSETQ. This CDR3 is built from 15 residues. This CDR3 reads CASSLEGQTNTEAFF. The CDR3 coding sequence is TGCGCCAGCAGCTTGGAGGGACAGACGAACACTGAAGCTTTCTTT.

The V call is TRBV25-1, the J call TRBJ1-2; D not resolved. Germline CDR1 is MGHDK and CDR2 is SYGVNS. This CDR3 region has 14 residues. Trimming removed 2 bases at V and 4 bases at J, with 11 bases between. CDR3 sequence reads: CASSEGSTLYGYTF. CDR3 DNA: TGTGCCAGCAGTGAAGGTAGCACCCTCTATGGCTACACCTTC.

This clonotype was seen only a few times. The chain employs TRBV11-2 and TRBJ2-7; the match to TRBD2 covers 8 bases. The CDR3 is 17 residues long. V lost 5 bases and J lost 0; bases outside the gene matches: 12. The V gene's germline CDR1 is SGHAT and CDR2 FQNNGV. The CDR3: CASSPPPSGGLSYEQYF. The CDR3 coding sequence is TGTGCCAGCAGCCCTCCCCCGAGCGGGGGTCTCTCCTACGAGCAGTACTTC.

The chain joins TRBV2 to TRBJ1-2; tentatively, D is TRBD1 (5 bases). V lost 11 bases to trimming and J lost 8 bases, with 21 bases between them. CDR3 length: 13 amino acids. Germline V gene lookup returns CDR1 SNHLY and CDR2 FYNNEI. The CDR3 reads CAGSRDRRGGYTF. In DNA, the CDR3 is TGTGCCGGGTCTCGGGACCGAAGAGGGGGCTACACCTTC.